The subject of this entry is one T cell receptor beta chain. This sample is part of a study of blood T cell repertoires in COVID-19. About the study: Both acute and convalescent COVID-19 samples were obtained from the United States, Italy and Spain. Sources were T cells, B-cell-depleted T cells, or PBMCs; the material itself was cDNA or gDNA.

Per the original methods: Amplification with reference gene primers provided the estimates of nucleated cell counts. Using immunoSEQ multiplex PCR, the repertoire was profiled, and TCRdb retains in-frame clones only, with some absent. V, J and clone size are those of that table, while D and trimming were read from the DNA. The table includes approximately 66,000 clones, around 67% detected once. Material: peripheral blood. This TCR was sampled from a man aged 60-69 years with acute or convalescent COVID-19.

CDR3 residues: CASSPGVSTDTQYF. The CDR3 coding sequence is TGTGCCAGCAGCCCAGGGGTATCCACAGATACGCAGTATTTT. The chain carries TRBV3-1 (or the pseudogene TRBV3-2) and TRBJ2-3, with a tentative D call TRBD1 (6 bases). The germline V gene encodes CDR1 LGHDT and CDR2 YNNKEL (reference sequence). The V end lost 4 bases, the J end lost 2 bases, and 10 bases lay between the germline ends. This CDR3 has 14 residues.